This is a list of T cell receptor beta chains from one sample in a study of T cell responses to AZD1222 COVID-19 vaccine. Produced via immunoSEQ multiplex PCR; TCRdb's table is partial and in-frame only. Of around 180,000 clones listed, over 75% are singletons. Sample: peripheral blood, taken on day 0 of AZD1222 vaccination. The source of these receptors is an adult in good health. The CDR3 runs from the conserved cysteine through the conserved F or W. Each record gives: V gene, J gene, D gene, clone size, CDR3 length, CDR3 protein, CDR3 DNA. A D gene is named only where the DNA matches it firmly. The size of a clone is reported for some rows only, either as once, few or many, or as a class for expanded clones.

>TRBV27|TRBJ1-5|NA|once|15
CASSLSSSPNQPQHF
TGTGCCAGCAGTTTATCGAGCAGCCCCAATCAGCCCCAGCATTTT
>TRBV21-1|TRBJ2-5|NA|NA|16
CASSPGLAGGGETQYF
TGTGCCAGCAGCCCCGGACTAGCGGGGGGTGGGGAGACCCAGTACTTC
>TRBV5-6|TRBJ1-2|TRBD1|NA|14
CASSHTTGTYGYTF
TGTGCCAGCAGCCATACGACAGGGACCTATGGCTACACCTTC
>TRBV11-3|TRBJ1-4|TRBD1|NA|19
CASSVLSWDRIATNEKLFF
TGTGCCAGCAGCGTACTATCTTGGGACAGGATTGCAACTAATGAAAAACTGTTTTTT
>TRBV7-9|TRBJ2-1|TRBD2|NA|16
CASSPRLAGLHNEQFF
TGTGCCAGCAGCCCCCGACTAGCGGGGCTCCACAATGAGCAGTTCTTC
>TRBV28|TRBJ2-7|NA|NA|12
CASVGSAVEQYF
TGTGCCAGCGTAGGGTCTGCGGTAGAGCAGTACTTC
>TRBV28|TRBJ1-3|TRBD1|NA|16
CASSSPGGYSGNTIYF
TGTGCCAGCAGTTCCCCAGGGGGCTATTCTGGAAACACCATATATTTT
>TRBV16|TRBJ2-7|NA|once|14
CASSQRDDSYEQYF
TGTGCCAGCAGCCAAAGGGACGACTCCTACGAGCAGTACTTC
>TRBV6-1|TRBJ2-2|NA|NA|13
CASSERRDGELFF
TGTGCCAGCAGTGAACGGCGCGACGGGGAGCTGTTTTTT
>TRBV5-4|TRBJ2-1|NA|once|16
CASSLGRTEIYNEQFF
TGTGCCAGCAGCTTGGGCAGGACAGAGATTTACAATGAGCAGTTCTTC
>TRBV25-1|TRBJ2-2|TRBD1|NA|16
CASSDDRVVGTGELFF
TGTGCCAGCAGTGATGACAGGGTGGTTGGCACCGGGGAGCTGTTTTTT
>TRBV19|TRBJ1-5|NA|NA|15
CASSGRGVVNQPQHF
TGTGCCAGTAGTGGCAGGGGTGTTGTAAATCAGCCCCAGCATTTT
>TRBV5-4|TRBJ1-1|TRBD1|NA|11
CASRRDSEAFF
TGTGCCAGCAGACGGGACAGTGAAGCTTTCTTT
>TRBV28|TRBJ2-7|TRBD1|once|16
CASSVPGQGTSYEQYF
TGTGCCAGCAGTGTTCCGGGACAGGGGACGTCCTACGAGCAGTACTTC
>TRBV19|TRBJ2-2|NA|NA|15
CASSLGQTNTGELFF
TGTGCCAGTAGTTTAGGACAGACGAACACCGGGGAGCTGTTTTTT
>TRBV6-2/TRBV6-3|TRBJ1-6|NA|NA|18
CASSPDTGLGRSGSPLHF
TGTGCCAGCAGCCCTGACACGGGTCTTGGCCGTTCGGGTTCACCCCTCCACTTT
>TRBV6-5|TRBJ1-1|NA|NA|13
CASRPRADTEAFF
TGTGCCAGCAGGCCACGGGCAGACACTGAAGCTTTCTTT
>TRBV7-2|TRBJ2-5|TRBD1|few|17
CASSSRTGFFPQETQYF
TGTGCCAGCAGCTCCAGGACAGGGTTTTTTCCCCAAGAGACCCAGTACTTC
>TRBV7-9|TRBJ1-4|TRBD1|NA|14
CASSLGQQNEKLFF
TGTGCCAGCAGCTTGGGACAGCAGAATGAAAAACTGTTTTTT
>TRBV19|TRBJ1-1|NA|NA|14
CASSTDRWNTEAFF
TGTGCCAGTAGTACAGACAGGTGGAACACTGAAGCTTTCTTT
>TRBV19|TRBJ1-5|TRBD1|NA|14
CASSRGQVNQPQHF
TGTGCCAGTAGTAGGGGACAGGTAAATCAGCCCCAGCATTTT
>TRBV7-2|TRBJ2-1|TRBD2|once|15
CASRKSLAGDNEQFF
TGTGCCAGCAGAAAAAGCCTAGCGGGGGACAATGAGCAGTTCTTC
>TRBV6-5|TRBJ1-1|TRBD1|NA|13
CASSPEDRGRAFF
TGTGCCAGCAGTCCCGAGGACAGGGGCAGAGCTTTCTTT
>TRBV18|TRBJ2-7|NA|NA|15
CASSPRAGAAYEQYF
TGTGCCAGCTCACCGAGGGCGGGGGCTGCCTACGAGCAGTACTTC
>TRBV5-8|TRBJ1-2|TRBD1|NA|14
CASSPGQGARGYTF
TGTGCCAGCAGCCCGGGACAGGGGGCGCGTGGCTACACCTTC
>TRBV7-2|TRBJ2-5|NA|NA|15
CASSLSSGVQETQYF
TGTGCCAGCAGCTTAAGCTCGGGGGTCCAAGAGACCCAGTACTTC
>TRBV7-2|TRBJ2-5|TRBD2|NA|15
CASSLEGTRAETQYF
TGTGCCAGCAGCTTAGAGGGGACTAGGGCAGAGACCCAGTACTTC
>TRBV10-3|TRBJ1-4|NA|NA|18
CAISPRQLDYRGNEKLFF
TGTGCCATCAGCCCCAGACAGCTCGACTACCGCGGAAATGAAAAACTGTTTTTT
>TRBV6-4|TRBJ1-6|NA|NA|12
CASRSGNSPLHF
TGTGCCAGCAGGAGCGGGAATTCACCCCTCCACTTT
>TRBV23-1|TRBJ2-3|NA|NA|16
CASMKIGAASTDTQYF
TGCGCCAGCATGAAAATTGGAGCAGCCTCCACAGATACGCAGTATTTT
>TRBV6-5|TRBJ1-1|NA|NA|11
CASSNRVRAFF
TGTGCCAGCAGTAACAGGGTTCGCGCTTTCTTT
>TRBV3-1/TRBV3-2|TRBJ2-2|TRBD1|once|20
CASSQEYGWDRGANTGELFF
TGTGCCAGCAGCCAAGAATACGGATGGGACAGGGGTGCGAACACCGGGGAGCTGTTTTTT